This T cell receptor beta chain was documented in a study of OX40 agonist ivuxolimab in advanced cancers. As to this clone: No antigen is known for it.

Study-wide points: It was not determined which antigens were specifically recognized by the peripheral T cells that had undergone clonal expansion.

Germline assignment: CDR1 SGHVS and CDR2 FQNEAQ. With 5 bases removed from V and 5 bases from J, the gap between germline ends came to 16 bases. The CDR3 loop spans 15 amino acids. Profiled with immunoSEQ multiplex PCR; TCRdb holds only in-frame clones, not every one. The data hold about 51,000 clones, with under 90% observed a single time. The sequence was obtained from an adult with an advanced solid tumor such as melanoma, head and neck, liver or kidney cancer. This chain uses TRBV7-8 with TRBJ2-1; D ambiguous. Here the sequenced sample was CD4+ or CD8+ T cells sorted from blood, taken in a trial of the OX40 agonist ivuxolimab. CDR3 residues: CASSREMPANNEQFF. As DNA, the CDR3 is TGTGCCAGCAGCCGCGAGATGCCCGCTAACAATGAGCAGTTCTTC.